Described below is a single TCR beta chain sequence and its context. What it binds is not known. Sampling involved one blood draw (more than 2.3 ml) for every donor. This record comes from a study of monozygotic twins with inflammatory bowel disease. The study, taken as a whole, reports: IBD patients exhibited fewer clonotypes shared with other individuals than healthy twins, particularly with disease activity. Among twins, concordant and discordant pairs did not differ in repertoire similarity, possibly from limited power.

Through template switching, UMIs that included a 6-nucleotide sample barcode were added. TCRdb re-called the 5' RACE reads, yielding one record per CDR3 amino acid sequence without DNA. The listing records 400,000 to 500,000 distinct CDR3 sequences. The CDR3 contains 12 residues. CDR1 SGHNT and CDR2 YYREEE come from the germline V gene (reference sequence). Sequencing was performed on blood. This TCR was recovered from a human donor with ulcerative colitis or Crohn's disease, or a healthy co-twin of an affected twin (not recorded which). The gene calls are TRBV5-4 and TRBJ2-5; with no DNA, the TCRdb D assignment of TRBD1 cannot be verified. Here the CDR3 reads CASSFALGAQYF.